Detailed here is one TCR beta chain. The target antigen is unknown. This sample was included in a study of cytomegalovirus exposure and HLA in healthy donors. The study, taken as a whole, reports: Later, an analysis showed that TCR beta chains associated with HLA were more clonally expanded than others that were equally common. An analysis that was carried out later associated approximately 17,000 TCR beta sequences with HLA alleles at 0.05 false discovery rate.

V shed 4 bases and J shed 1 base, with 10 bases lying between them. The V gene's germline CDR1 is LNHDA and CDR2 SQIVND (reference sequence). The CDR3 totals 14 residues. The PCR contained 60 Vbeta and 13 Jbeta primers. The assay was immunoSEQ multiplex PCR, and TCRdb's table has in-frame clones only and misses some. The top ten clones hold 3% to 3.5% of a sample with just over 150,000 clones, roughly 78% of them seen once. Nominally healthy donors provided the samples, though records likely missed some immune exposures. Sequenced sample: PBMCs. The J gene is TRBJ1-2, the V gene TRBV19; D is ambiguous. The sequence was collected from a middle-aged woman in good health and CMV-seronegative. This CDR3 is CASSKIVNNYGYTF. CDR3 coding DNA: TGTGCCAGTAGTAAGATAGTGAATAACTATGGCTACACCTTC.